What follows are 15 T cell receptor beta chains derived from one specimen sequenced in a study of blood T cell repertoires in COVID-19. Sequencing was performed with immunoSEQ multiplex PCR; in TCRdb, only in-frame clones are kept and a portion is missing. The sample shows 200,000 to 250,000 clones, over 75% of them seen only once. Sequenced: peripheral blood. These TCRs come from a man over 45 with acute or convalescent COVID-19.

The chain couples TRBV9 to TRBJ2-1; D is possibly TRBD1 (5 bases). Germline loops: CDR1 SGDLS, CDR2 YYNGEE. The CDR3 extends over 16 amino acids. With 3 bases removed from V and 0 bases from J, the gap between germline ends came to 13 bases. This CDR3 is CASSGLRGFSYNEQFF. The CDR3 DNA reads as TGTGCCAGCAGCGGACTTAGGGGCTTCTCCTACAATGAGCAGTTCTTC. Full variable domain (remainder filled in from reference TRBV9 and TRBJ2-1): DSGVTQTPKHLITATGQRVTLRCSPRSGDLSVYWYQQSLDQGLQFLIQYYNGEERAKGNILERFSAQQFPDLHSELNLSSLELGDSALYFCASSGLRGFSYNEQFFGPGTRLTVL.

The chain combines TRBV7-2 with TRBJ2-7; D gene unclear. Germline V gene lookup returns CDR1 SGHTA and CDR2 FQGNSA. V was shortened by 5 bases and J by 3 bases, with 8 bases between the two germline ends. The CDR3 contains 12 residues. CDR3 coding DNA: TGTGCCAGCAGCGTAAACAGCTACGAGCAGTACTTC. Translation: CASSVNSYEQYF.

This clone was detected only a few times. This chain connects TRBV18 to TRBJ2-7; 9 bases are a match to TRBD2. The V segment lost 3 bases and the J segment 2 bases; nucleotides outside the gene matches: 8. CDR3 length: 16 residues. Germline V CDR1 and CDR2: KGHSH, LQKENI. The CDR3 coding sequence is TGTGCCAGCTCACCTACCCTAGCGGGGTCACCCTACGAGCAGTACTTC. It translates to CASSPTLAGSPYEQYF.

The V and J genes are TRBV29-1 and TRBJ1-2; 9 positions match TRBD1. Losses at the gene ends were 6 bases for V and 3 bases for J; bases not matched to a gene: 8. CDR3 length equals 14 residues. Germline lookup yields CDR1 SQVTM and CDR2 ANQGSEA. The CDR3 sequence is CSVSSTGGDYGYTF. CDR3 in DNA: TGCAGCGTCTCCTCGACAGGGGGAGACTATGGCTACACCTTC.

V is TRBV30 and J is TRBJ1-3; D gene ambiguous. The germline V gene has CDR1 GTSNPN and CDR2 SVGIG (reference sequence). The CDR3 loop spans 15 amino acids. Trimming stripped 1 base from V and 4 bases from J, with 14 bases between. CDR3: CAWSAREGPGNTIYF. The CDR3 region has the DNA TGTGCCTGGAGTGCTAGGGAGGGTCCGGGAAACACCATATATTTT.

The gene calls are TRBV18 and TRBJ2-5; D not certain. CDR3 size: 13 residues. Germline CDR1 and CDR2: KGHSH and LQKENI. V was clipped by 1 base and J by 5 bases, with 8 bases between them. The CDR3 loop reads CASSPRQLETQYF. The CDR3 DNA follows: TGTGCCAGCTCACCACGCCAGTTGGAGACCCAGTACTTC.

The V and J genes are TRBV6-5 and TRBJ1-4; 7 bases are shared with TRBD1. Trimming removed 2 bases from V and 8 bases from J; junction bases left unmatched: 5. The length of the CDR3 is 14 residues. The V gene's germline CDR1 is MNHEY and CDR2 SVGAGI. In DNA, the CDR3 is TGTGCCAGCAGTTACCGGGACAGAGCCGAAAAACTGTTTTTT. This codes for CASSYRDRAEKLFF.

The V call is TRBV7-9, the J call TRBJ1-1; no clear D. CDR3 length: 14 amino acids. From germline, CDR1 is SEHNR and CDR2 FQNEAQ (reference sequence). V lost 1 base and J 1 base, leaving 7 bases between the germline ends. This chain's CDR3 is CASSLEVANTEAFF. As DNA, the CDR3 is TGTGCCAGCAGCTTAGAGGTAGCGAACACTGAAGCTTTCTTT.

Of note for this clone: Other DNA sequences within the sample encode an identical CDR3. The gene calls are TRBV9 and TRBJ1-5; D is perhaps TRBD1 (6 bases). CDR3 length equals 14 residues. In germline, CDR1 is SGDLS, CDR2 YYNGEE. V was clipped by 4 bases and J by 4 bases, with 12 bases between them. The CDR3 DNA follows: TGTGCCAGCAGCTCTACGGACAGTAATCAGCCCCAGCATTTT. It yields the protein CASSSTDSNQPQHF.

The chain couples TRBV7-9 to TRBJ1-5; D might be TRBD1 (6 bases). V was shortened by 7 bases and J by 4 bases, with 17 bases between the two germline ends. In germline, CDR1 is SEHNR, CDR2 FQNEAQ (reference sequence). This CDR3 region has 15 residues. The CDR3, as DNA: TGTGCCAGCACTGTGGAGACAGGTCCAAATCAGCCCCAGCATTTT. It specifies CASTVETGPNQPQHF.

This clone was detected only a few times. The genes are TRBV5-1 and TRBJ2-5; D remains ambiguous. Trimming left V 0 bases short and J 5 bases short, with 11 bases between. Germline values: CDR1 SGHRS, CDR2 YFSETQ. The CDR3 extends over 14 amino acids. This chain's CDR3 is CASSLESGTETQYF. As DNA, the CDR3 is TGCGCCAGCAGCTTGGAGTCAGGCACGGAGACCCAGTACTTC.

The chain uses TRBV12-3 or TRBV12-4 and TRBJ1-1; D is uncertain. The CDR3 length is 13 residues. Trimming pared 3 bases from V and 8 bases from J, leaving 13 bases between. CDR3 bases: TGTGCCAGCAGTTTCCGGGAGGGTGTAGAAGCTTTCTTT. Translating gives CASSFREGVEAFF.

V is TRBV5-1 and J is TRBJ2-5; 8 bases are a match to TRBD2. Germline V lookup: CDR1 SGHRS, CDR2 YFSETQ. CDR3 size: 15 residues. Trimming cost V 0 bases and J 5 bases; bases outside gene matches: 6. The CDR3 coding sequence is TGCGCCAGCAGCTTGGCAGCGGGGGTGGCGGAGACCCAGTACTTC. Amino acid sequence: CASSLAAGVAETQYF. Using reference TRBV5-1 and TRBJ2-5 for the parts outside the CDR3, the full variable domain is KAGVTQTPRYLIKTRGQQVTLSCSPISGHRSVSWYQQTPGQGLQFLFEYFSETQRNKGNFPGRFSGRQFSNSRSEMNVSTLELGDSALYLCASSLAAGVAETQYFGPGTRLLVL.

The V call is TRBV6-5, the J call TRBJ2-1; TRBD2 agrees at 8 bases. CDR3 length: 16 residues. From germline, CDR1 is MNHEY and CDR2 SVGAGI. The trim removed 1 base at V and 5 bases at J, leaving 7 bases unmatched. CDR3 amino acids: CASSYYGGAGNNEQFF. The CDR3 region has the DNA TGTGCCAGCAGTTACTACGGGGGGGCAGGGAACAATGAGCAGTTCTTC.

This chain joins TRBV25-1 and TRBJ1-2; D gene uncertain. The CDR3 is made up of 13 amino acids. V lost 5 bases, J lost 6 bases, and 13 bases lay in between. Looked up from germline, CDR1 is MGHDK and CDR2 is SYGVNS. The CDR3 sequence: CASSPPGRNGYTF. DNA for the CDR3: TGTGCCAGCAGTCCCCCGGGAAGGAATGGCTACACCTTC.